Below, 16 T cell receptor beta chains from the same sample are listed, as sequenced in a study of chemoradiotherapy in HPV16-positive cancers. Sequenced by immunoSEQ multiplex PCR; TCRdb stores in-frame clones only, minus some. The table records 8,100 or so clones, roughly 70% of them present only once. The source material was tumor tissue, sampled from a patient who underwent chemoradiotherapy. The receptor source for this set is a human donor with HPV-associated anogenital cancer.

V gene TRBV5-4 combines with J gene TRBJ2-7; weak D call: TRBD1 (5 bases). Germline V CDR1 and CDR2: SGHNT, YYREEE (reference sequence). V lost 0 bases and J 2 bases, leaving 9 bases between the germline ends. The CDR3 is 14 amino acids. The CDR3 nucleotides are TGTGCCAGCAGCTTGGAAGGGGCCCCCTACGAGCAGTACTTC. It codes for CASSLEGAPYEQYF.

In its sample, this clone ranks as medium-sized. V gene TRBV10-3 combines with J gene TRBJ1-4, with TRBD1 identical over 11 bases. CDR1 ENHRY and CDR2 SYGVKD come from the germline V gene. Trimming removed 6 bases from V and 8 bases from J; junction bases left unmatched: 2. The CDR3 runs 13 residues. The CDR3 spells CAIRGQGEEKLFF. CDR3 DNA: TGTGCCATCAGGGGACAGGGGGAAGAAAAACTGTTTTTT.

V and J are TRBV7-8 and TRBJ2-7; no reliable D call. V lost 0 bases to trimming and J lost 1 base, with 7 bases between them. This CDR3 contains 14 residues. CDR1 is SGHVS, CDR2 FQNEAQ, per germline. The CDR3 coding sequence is TGTGCCAGCAGCTTAGCCGTCGGTTCCTACGAGCAGTACTTC. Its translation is CASSLAVGSYEQYF. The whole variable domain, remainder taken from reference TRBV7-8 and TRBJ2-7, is GAGVSQSPRYKVAKRGQDVALRCDPISGHVSLFWYQQALGQGPEFLTYFQNEAQLDKSGLPSDRFFAERPEGSVSTLKIQRTQQEDSAVYLCASSLAVGSYEQYFGPGTRLTVT.

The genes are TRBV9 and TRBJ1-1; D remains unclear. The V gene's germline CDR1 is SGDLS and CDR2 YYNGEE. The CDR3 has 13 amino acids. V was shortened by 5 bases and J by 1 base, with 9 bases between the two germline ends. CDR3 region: CASSLAGNTEAFF. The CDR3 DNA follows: TGTGCCAGCAGTCTGGCTGGGAACACTGAAGCTTTCTTT.

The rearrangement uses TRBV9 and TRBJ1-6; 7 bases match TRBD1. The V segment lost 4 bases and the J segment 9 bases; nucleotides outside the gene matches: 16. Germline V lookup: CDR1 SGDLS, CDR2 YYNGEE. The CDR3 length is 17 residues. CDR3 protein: CASSRNSVQGDGSPLHF. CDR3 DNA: TGTGCCAGCAGCCGTAACTCAGTTCAGGGGGATGGTTCACCCCTCCACTTT.

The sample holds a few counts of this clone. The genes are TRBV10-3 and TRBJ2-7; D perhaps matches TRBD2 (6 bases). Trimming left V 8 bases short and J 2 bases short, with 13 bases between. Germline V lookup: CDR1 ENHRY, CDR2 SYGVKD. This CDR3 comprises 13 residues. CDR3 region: CAICPGVTYEQYF. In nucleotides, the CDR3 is TGTGCCATCTGCCCGGGGGTTACCTACGAGCAGTACTTC.

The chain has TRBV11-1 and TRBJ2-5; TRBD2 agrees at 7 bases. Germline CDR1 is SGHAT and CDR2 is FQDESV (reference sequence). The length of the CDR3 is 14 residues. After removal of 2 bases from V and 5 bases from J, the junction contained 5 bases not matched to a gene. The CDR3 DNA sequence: TGTGCCAGCAGCTTAACAGCGCGGGGGGAGACCCAGTACTTC. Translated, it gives CASSLTARGETQYF.

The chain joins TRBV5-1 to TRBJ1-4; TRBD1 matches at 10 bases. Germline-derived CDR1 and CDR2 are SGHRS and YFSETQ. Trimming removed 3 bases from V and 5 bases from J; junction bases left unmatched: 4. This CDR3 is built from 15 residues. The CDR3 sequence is CASSSVGQGNEKLFF. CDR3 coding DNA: TGCGCCAGCAGCTCGGTGGGACAGGGGAATGAAAAACTGTTTTTT.

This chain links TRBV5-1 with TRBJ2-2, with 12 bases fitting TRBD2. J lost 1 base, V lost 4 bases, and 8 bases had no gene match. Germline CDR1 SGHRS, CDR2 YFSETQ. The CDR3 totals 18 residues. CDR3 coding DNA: TGCGCCAGCAGCAGACTAGCGGGGGTTTTTATGAACACCGGGGAGCTGTTTTTT. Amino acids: CASSRLAGVFMNTGELFF.

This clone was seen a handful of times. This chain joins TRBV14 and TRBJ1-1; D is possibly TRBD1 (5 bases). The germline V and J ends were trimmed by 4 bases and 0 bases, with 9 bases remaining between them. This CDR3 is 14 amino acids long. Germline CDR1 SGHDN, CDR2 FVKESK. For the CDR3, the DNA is TGTGCCAGCAGCCGAGACAGACTGAACACTGAAGCTTTCTTT. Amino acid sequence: CASSRDRLNTEAFF.

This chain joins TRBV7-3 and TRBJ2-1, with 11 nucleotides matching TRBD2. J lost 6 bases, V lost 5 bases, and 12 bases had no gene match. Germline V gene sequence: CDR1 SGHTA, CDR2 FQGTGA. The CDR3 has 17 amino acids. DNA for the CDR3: TGTGCCAGCAGCGAGGGGGCTAGCGGGGGGCCGGGCAATGAGCAGTTCTTC. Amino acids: CASSEGASGGPGNEQFF. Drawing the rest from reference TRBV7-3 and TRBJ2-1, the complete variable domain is GAGVSQTPSNKVTEKGKYVELRCDPISGHTALYWYRQSLGQGPEFLIYFQGTGAADDSGLPNDRFFAVRPEGSVSTLKIQRTERGDSAVYLCASSEGASGGPGNEQFFGPGTRLTVL.

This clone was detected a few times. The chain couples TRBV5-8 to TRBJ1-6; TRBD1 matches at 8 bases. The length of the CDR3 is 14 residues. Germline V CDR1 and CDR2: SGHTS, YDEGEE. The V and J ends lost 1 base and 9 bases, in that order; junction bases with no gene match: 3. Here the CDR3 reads CASSLQDRVSPLHF. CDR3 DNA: TGTGCCAGCAGCTTGCAGGACAGGGTTTCACCCCTCCACTTT.

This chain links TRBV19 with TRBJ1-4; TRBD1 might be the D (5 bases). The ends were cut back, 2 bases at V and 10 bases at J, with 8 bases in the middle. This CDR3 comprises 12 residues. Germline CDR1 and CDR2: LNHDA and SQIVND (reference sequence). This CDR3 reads CASSIRGRKLFF. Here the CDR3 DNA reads TGTGCCAGTAGTATAAGGGGAAGAAAACTGTTTTTT. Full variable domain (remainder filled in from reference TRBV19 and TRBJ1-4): DGGITQSPKYLFRKEGQNVTLSCEQNLNHDAMYWYRQDPGQGLRLIYYSQIVNDFQKGDIAEGYSVSREKKESFPLTVTSAQKNPTAFYLCASSIRGRKLFFGSGTQLSVL.

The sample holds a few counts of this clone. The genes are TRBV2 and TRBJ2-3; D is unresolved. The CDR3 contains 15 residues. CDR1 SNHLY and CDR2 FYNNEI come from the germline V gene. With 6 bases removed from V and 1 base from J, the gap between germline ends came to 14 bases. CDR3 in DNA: TGTGCCAGCAGGCTAAGCTCCTATGGCACAGATACGCAGTATTTT. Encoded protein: CASRLSSYGTDTQYF.

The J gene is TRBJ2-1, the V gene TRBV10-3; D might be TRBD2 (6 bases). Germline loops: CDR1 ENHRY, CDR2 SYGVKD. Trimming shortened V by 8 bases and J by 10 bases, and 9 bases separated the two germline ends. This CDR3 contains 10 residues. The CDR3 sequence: CAIGGEEQFF. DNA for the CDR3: TGTGCCATCGGAGGGGAGGAGCAGTTCTTC.

CDR3 bases: TGTGCCAGCAGCCAAGGCGATCGGGACAGCACCTACGAGCAGTACTTC. Translating it yields CASSQGDRDSTYEQYF. The rearrangement uses TRBV4-2 and TRBJ2-7; TRBD1 agrees at 7 bases. CDR1 LGHNA and CDR2 YNFKEQ come from the germline V gene. The V gene end was trimmed by 1 base and the J gene end by 2 bases; junction bases not matched to a gene: 8. This CDR3 contains 16 residues.